These 6 T cell receptor beta chains were sequenced from one sample in a study of shared clonotypes between healthy human individuals. Here immunoSEQ multiplex PCR was the method, and the copy in TCRdb shows in-frame clones only, minus some. This repertoire shows roughly 1,000,000 clones, about 84% found once; its top ten account for approximately 0.5%. Source material: memory CD4+ T cells from PBMCs. The subset here: CD45RA-negative fraction. The receptors stem from a man aged 18 to 29 in good health. Some clones in this sample may be carry-over from other donors' samples.

This rearrangement joins TRBV6-4 to TRBJ2-1; the match to TRBD1 covers 7 bases. CDR3 length: 18 amino acids. Losses at the gene ends were 4 bases for V and 0 bases for J; bases not matched to a gene: 12. Germline V lookup: CDR1 MRHNA, CDR2 SNTAGT. The chain's CDR3 is CASSARGQLILSYNEQFF. As DNA, the CDR3 is TGTGCCAGCAGTGCTAGGGGACAGCTTATCCTCTCCTACAATGAGCAGTTCTTC.

This clone showed up many times. Within the sample, other DNA sequences also encode this same CDR3. This chain connects TRBV20-1 to TRBJ2-7; D remains unclear. Germline loops: CDR1 DFQATT, CDR2 SNEGSKA (reference sequence). This CDR3 comprises 10 residues. The germline V and J ends were trimmed by 3 bases and 3 bases, with 3 bases remaining between them. CDR3 bases: TGCAGTGCTAGCGACTACGAGCAGTACTTC. It yields the protein CSASDYEQYF.

Concerning this clone: At the DNA level, this CDR3 is encoded by other sequences in the same sample as well. The chain uses TRBV15 and TRBJ2-2; 15 bases are shared with TRBD2. The CDR3 covers 17 residues. Germline CDR1 reads LNHNV; CDR2 reads YYDKDF (reference sequence). Trimming removed 0 bases from V and 6 bases from J; junction bases left unmatched: 2. This CDR3 reads CATSRDRTSGRAGELFF. The DNA of the CDR3 is TGTGCCACCAGCAGAGATCGGACTAGCGGGAGGGCCGGGGAGCTGTTTTTT.

The chain joins TRBV11-2 to TRBJ2-1; possibly TRBD2 for D (6 bases). Germline values: CDR1 SGHAT, CDR2 FQNNGV. V dropped 7 bases and J dropped 2 bases, with 15 bases sitting between them. The CDR3 length is 15 residues. CDR3 in DNA: TGTGCCAGCAACCCCGGGGGAATCACCTACAATGAGCAGTTCTTC. Translating it yields CASNPGGITYNEQFF.

For the CDR3, the DNA is TGTGCCATGCCGGGACAGGCCATCTCTGGGGCCAACGTCCTGACTTTC. As protein: CAMPGQAISGANVLTF. The chain links TRBV7-9 to TRBJ2-6; 8 bases fit TRBD1. The germline V gene encodes CDR1 SEHNR and CDR2 FQNEAQ (reference sequence). This CDR3 has 16 residues. V gave up 10 bases and J gave up 0 bases; unmatched junction bases: 8.

CDR3 in amino acids: CASSYRGTGYTF. The CDR3 DNA reads as TGTGCCAGCAGCTACCGGGGCACGGGCTACACCTTC. The genes are TRBV5-6 and TRBJ1-2, with a tentative D call TRBD1 (5 bases). Germline CDR1 and CDR2: SGHDT and YYEEEE. Trimming removed 3 bases from V and 8 bases from J, with 11 bases in between. The CDR3 length is 12 residues.